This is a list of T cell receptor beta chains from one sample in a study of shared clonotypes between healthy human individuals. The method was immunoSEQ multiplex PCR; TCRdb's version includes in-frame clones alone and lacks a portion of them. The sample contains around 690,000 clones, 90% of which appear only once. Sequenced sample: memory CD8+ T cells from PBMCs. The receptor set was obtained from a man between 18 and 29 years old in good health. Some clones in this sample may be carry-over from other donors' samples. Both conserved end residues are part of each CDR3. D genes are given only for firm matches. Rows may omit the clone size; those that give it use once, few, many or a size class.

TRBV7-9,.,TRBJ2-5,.,CASSPPRRGQETQYF,TGTGCCAGCAGCCCACCCCGGAGGGGACAAGAGACCCAGTACTTC
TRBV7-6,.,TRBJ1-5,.,CASSTGTWPQHF,TGTGCCAGCAGTACAGGGACATGGCCCCAGCATTTT
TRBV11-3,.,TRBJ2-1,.,CASSPQGRAYNEQFF,TGTGCCAGCAGTCCCCAGGGGAGGGCCTACAATGAGCAGTTCTTC
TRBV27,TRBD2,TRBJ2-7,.,CASRPIRLAESSYEQYF,TGTGCCAGCAGGCCAATCCGACTAGCGGAGAGCTCCTACGAGCAGTACTTC
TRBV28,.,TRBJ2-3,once,CASDSSTDTQYF,TGTGCCAGTGACAGTAGCACAGATACGCAGTATTTT
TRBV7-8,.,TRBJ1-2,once,CASSLSLSRAGYGYTF,TGTGCCAGCAGCTTAAGTCTGTCCAGGGCAGGCTATGGCTACACCTTC
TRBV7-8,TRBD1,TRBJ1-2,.,CASSLIGQGSGYTF,TGTGCCAGCAGCTTAATCGGACAGGGGTCTGGCTACACCTTC
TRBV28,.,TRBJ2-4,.,CASSTRDSYLAKNIQYF,TGTGCCAGCAGTACCCGGGACTCATATCTAGCCAAAAACATTCAGTACTTC
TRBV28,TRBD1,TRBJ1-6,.,CASSLTPMAGGNPLHF,TGTGCCAGCAGTTTAACCCCAATGGCAGGGGGCAATCCCCTCCACTTT
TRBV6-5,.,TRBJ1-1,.,CASSEGGEAFF,TGTGCCAGCAGTGAAGGCGGAGAAGCTTTCTTT
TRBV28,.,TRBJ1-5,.,CASSRGTHQPQHF,TGTGCCAGCAGTAGGGGCACCCATCAGCCCCAGCATTTT
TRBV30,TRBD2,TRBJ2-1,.,CAWSVHSGIEQFF,TGTGCCTGGAGTGTACACAGCGGGATTGAGCAGTTCTTC
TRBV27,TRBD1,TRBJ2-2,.,CASRDRGFTGELFF,TGTGCCAGCAGGGACAGGGGTTTCACCGGGGAGCTGTTTTTT
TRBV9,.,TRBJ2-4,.,CASSVGQFPSTGIQYF,TGTGCCAGCAGCGTTGGACAATTCCCTTCGACCGGCATTCAGTACTTC
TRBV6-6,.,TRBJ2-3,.,CASTRIGSTDTQYF,TGTGCCAGCACTCGTATCGGAAGCACAGATACGCAGTATTTT
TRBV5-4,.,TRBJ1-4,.,CASSLTRDVNEKLFF,TGTGCCAGCAGCTTGACCCGGGACGTCAATGAAAAACTGTTTTTT
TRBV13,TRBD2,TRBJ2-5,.,CASSPMGSGVSRETQYF,TGTGCCAGCAGCCCCATGGGTAGCGGGGTGAGTAGAGAGACCCAGTACTTC
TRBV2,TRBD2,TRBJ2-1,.,CASRDPRTSGSLYEQFF,TGTGCCAGCAGAGACCCGAGGACTAGCGGGAGTTTGTATGAGCAGTTCTTC
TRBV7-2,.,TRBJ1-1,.,CASSSAVQSREDTEAFF,TGTGCCAGCAGCTCAGCCGTCCAGTCCAGGGAAGACACTGAAGCTTTCTTT
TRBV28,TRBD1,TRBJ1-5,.,CASTLDRGSRSNQPQHF,TGTGCCAGCACCCTGGACAGGGGGAGCCGTAGCAATCAGCCCCAGCATTTT
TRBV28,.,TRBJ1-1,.,CASSLGRANTEAFF,TGTGCCAGCAGTTTAGGCAGGGCGAACACTGAAGCTTTCTTT
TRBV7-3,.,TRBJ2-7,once,CASSSRLAPHEQYF,TGTGCCAGCAGCTCCCGTCTTGCACCCCACGAGCAGTACTTC
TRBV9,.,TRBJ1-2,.,CASRDTTNYGYTF,TGTGCCAGCAGGGACACCACTAACTATGGCTACACCTTC
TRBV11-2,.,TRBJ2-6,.,CASSLMYSGANVLTF,TGTGCCAGCAGCTTAATGTACTCTGGGGCCAACGTCCTGACTTTC
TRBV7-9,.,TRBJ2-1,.,CASSLLGSGNEQFF,TGTGCCAGCAGCTTACTCGGGAGCGGGAATGAGCAGTTCTTC
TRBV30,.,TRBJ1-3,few,CAWSEGRGVNTIYF,TGTGCCTGGAGCGAGGGCAGGGGTGTGAACACCATATATTTT
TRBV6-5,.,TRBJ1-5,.,CASSYSPNQPQHF,TGTGCCAGCAGTTACTCCCCCAATCAGCCCCAGCATTTT
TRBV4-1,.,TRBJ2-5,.,CASSRETRPETQYF,TGCGCCAGCAGCCGGGAAACTAGACCGGAGACCCAGTACTTC
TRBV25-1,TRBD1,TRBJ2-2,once,CASSGNPGTDYTGELFF,TGTGCCAGCAGTGGAAACCCGGGGACAGACTACACCGGGGAGCTGTTTTTT
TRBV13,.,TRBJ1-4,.,CASSLFSAPNEKLFF,TGTGCCAGCAGCTTATTTTCGGCGCCTAATGAAAAACTGTTTTTT
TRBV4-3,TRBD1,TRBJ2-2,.,CASSHGTGDTGELFF,TGCGCCAGCAGCCACGGGACAGGAGACACCGGGGAGCTGTTTTTT
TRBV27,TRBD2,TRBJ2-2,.,CAAGLAGVWTGELFF,TGTGCAGCGGGACTAGCGGGAGTTTGGACCGGGGAGCTGTTTTTT
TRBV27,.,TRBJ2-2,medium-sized,CASRFGGPTGELFF,TGTGCCAGCAGATTTGGGGGTCCCACCGGGGAGCTGTTTTTT
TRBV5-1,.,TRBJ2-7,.,CASSLSVLVPTYEQYF,TGCGCCAGCAGCTTATCAGTCCTAGTTCCTACCTACGAGCAGTACTTC
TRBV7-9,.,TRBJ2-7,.,CASSLTGRIYEQYF,TGTGCCAGCAGCTTAACAGGGAGAATCTACGAGCAGTACTTC
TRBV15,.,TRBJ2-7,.,CATSSLREIYEQYF,TGTGCCACCAGCTCCCTGCGGGAAATATACGAGCAGTACTTC
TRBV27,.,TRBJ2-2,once,CASSPRAGPIRTGELFF,TGTGCCAGCAGTCCCCGGGCGGGACCAATTCGAACCGGGGAGCTGTTTTTT
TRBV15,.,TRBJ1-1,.,CATSRDLTWSTEAFF,TGTGCCACCAGCAGAGATCTCACGTGGAGCACTGAAGCTTTCTTT
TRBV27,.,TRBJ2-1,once,CASSPLRSAEQFF,TGTGCCAGCAGTCCTTTGCGGTCTGCTGAGCAGTTCTTC
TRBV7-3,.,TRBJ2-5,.,CASSLTQGETQYF,TGTGCCAGCAGCTTAACCCAGGGAGAGACCCAGTACTTC
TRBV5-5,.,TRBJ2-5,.,CASSRKGPYQETQYF,TGTGCCAGCAGCAGAAAAGGGCCGTACCAAGAGACCCAGTACTTC
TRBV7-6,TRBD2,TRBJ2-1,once,CASSAGTTRYNEQFF,TGTGCCAGCAGCGCCGGGACTACAAGGTACAATGAGCAGTTCTTC
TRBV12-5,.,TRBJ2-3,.,CASGLSTDTQYF,TGTGCTAGTGGTTTGAGCACAGATACGCAGTATTTT
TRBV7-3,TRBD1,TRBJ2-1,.,CASSFVTGTENEQFF,TGTGCCAGCAGCTTCGTCACCGGGACAGAAAATGAGCAGTTCTTC